These 17 T cell receptor beta chains were all obtained from the same sample, sequenced in a study of shared clonotypes between healthy human individuals. Naivety among CD8 cells was defined by CD45RO negativity and positive CCR7 selection, thereby excluding terminally differentiated effector memory CD45RA+ cells. Clones were read by immunoSEQ multiplex PCR, and TCRdb kept only the in-frame ones, dropping some. The data contain over 750,000 clones, 90% to 97% of them singletons. The specimen was naive CD8+ T cells sorted from blood. The receptors originated from a man aged 25 to 40 in good health.

This chain joins TRBV28 and TRBJ1-1; D is unclear. The germline V and J ends were trimmed by 5 bases and 6 bases, with 16 bases remaining between them. In germline, CDR1 is MDHEN, CDR2 SYDVKM. This CDR3 has 14 residues. CDR3 amino acids: CASSGNGVVAEAFF. As DNA, the CDR3 is TGTGCCAGCAGTGGCAACGGGGTTGTTGCTGAAGCTTTCTTT.

The chain couples TRBV11-3 to TRBJ2-1; D is unresolved. Germline CDR1 reads SGHNT; CDR2 reads YENEEA. The CDR3 spans 13 residues. Trimming took off 1 base at V and 9 bases at J, with 10 bases between the two ends. The CDR3 protein is CASSLAESVEQFF. CDR3 sequence (DNA): TGTGCCAGCAGCTTAGCTGAGTCGGTTGAGCAGTTCTTC.

V usage is TRBV9 and J usage is TRBJ2-2; D gene unclear. V dropped 1 base and J dropped 7 bases, with 5 bases sitting between them. Per germline, CDR1 SGDLS and CDR2 YYNGEE. CDR3 length: 12 residues. The CDR3 here is CASSVISGELFF. As DNA, the CDR3 is TGTGCCAGCAGCGTAATAAGCGGGGAGCTGTTTTTT.

V usage is TRBV15 and J usage is TRBJ1-2; the D gene is possibly TRBD1 (6 bases). This CDR3 comprises 13 residues. Germline V gene data show CDR1 as LNHNV and CDR2 as YYDKDF (reference sequence). The V and J ends lost 1 base and 4 bases respectively, with 7 bases between them. CDR3 nucleotide sequence: TGTGCCACCAGCAGAGTGACAGGCTATGGCTACACCTTC. It encodes CATSRVTGYGYTF.

As to this clone: This same CDR3 is encoded by further DNA sequences in the sample. The V gene is TRBV4-1, the J gene TRBJ2-7; no clear D. The CDR3 spans 15 residues. From germline, CDR1 is MGHRA and CDR2 YSYEKL. V dropped 1 base and J dropped 4 bases, with 14 bases sitting between them. CDR3 nucleotides: TGCGCCAGCAGCCAAGTCGATAGTCTCCTTTACGAGCAGTACTTC. It encodes CASSQVDSLLYEQYF.

The V and J genes are TRBV9 and TRBJ2-1; a possible D gene is TRBD2 (6 bases). This CDR3 comprises 14 residues. The V and J ends lost 0 bases and 5 bases respectively, with 9 bases between them. Germline-derived CDR1 and CDR2 are SGDLS and YYNGEE. CDR3 in amino acids: CASSVAGANNEQFF. DNA of the CDR3: TGTGCCAGCAGCGTAGCGGGAGCCAACAATGAGCAGTTCTTC.

About this clone: Other DNA sequences of this sample code for an identical CDR3. The genes are TRBV27 and TRBJ2-5; no firm D call. Germline V lookup: CDR1 MNHEY, CDR2 SMNVEV (reference sequence). The CDR3 is 14 amino acids. The V gene lost 1 base and the J gene lost 2 bases, with 8 bases spanning the gap. CDR3 sequence: CASSLLGSQETQYF. DNA for the CDR3: TGTGCCAGCAGTTTATTGGGGTCACAAGAGACCCAGTACTTC.

The count of this clone is one. The rearrangement links TRBV6-6 to TRBJ2-7; the match to TRBD2 covers 8 bases. The V gene's germline CDR1 is MNHNY and CDR2 SVGAGI (reference sequence). V dropped 7 bases and J dropped 4; count of bases not matched to a gene: 6. CDR3 size: 13 residues. The CDR3 loop is CASTLGGRYEQYF. CDR3 nucleotide sequence: TGTGCCAGCACTTTAGGCGGGAGGTACGAGCAGTACTTC.

The chain carries TRBV7-2 and TRBJ2-7, with 8 bases aligning to TRBD1. The germline CDR1 and CDR2 sequences are SGHTA and FQGNSA. V lost 4 bases, J lost 6 bases, and 8 bases stayed unmatched. CDR3 length: 14 residues. The CDR3 reads CASSYTGGESEQYF. The CDR3 region has the DNA TGTGCCAGCAGCTATACAGGGGGAGAGTCCGAGCAGTACTTC.

The J gene is TRBJ2-2, the V gene TRBV29-1; D may be TRBD2 (7 bases). The CDR3 covers 15 residues. Germline V gene lookup returns CDR1 SQVTM and CDR2 ANQGSEA. The V end was cut by 6 bases, the J end by 6 bases, with 20 bases between. CDR3 coding DNA: TGCAGCGTAGAACAGGGAGGGGAAGGGGCCGGGGAGCTGTTTTTT. This gives the protein CSVEQGGEGAGELFF.

The chain couples TRBV5-1 to TRBJ2-1, with TRBD1 matching over 9 bases. V shed 4 bases and J 4 bases; nucleotides not matched to a gene: 12. There are 17 residues in the CDR3. The germline CDR1 and CDR2 sequences are SGHRS and YFSETQ. The CDR3 loop is CASSVPSGTGSYNEQFF. As DNA, the CDR3 is TGCGCCAGCAGCGTACCCTCCGGGACAGGGTCGTACAATGAGCAGTTCTTC.

CDR3 sequence: CSARSVREQFF. CDR3 nucleotide sequence: TGCAGTGCTAGATCCGTCCGTGAGCAGTTCTTC. The chain is built from TRBV20-1 and TRBJ2-1; no definite D call. The CDR3 is 11 amino acids. The germline V and J ends were trimmed by 2 bases and 9 bases, with 8 bases remaining between them. Germline CDR1 and CDR2: DFQATT and SNEGSKA (reference sequence).

The chain is built from TRBV11-2 and TRBJ1-2, with D tentatively TRBD1 (5 bases). The CDR3 has 15 amino acids. Germline assignment: CDR1 SGHAT and CDR2 FQNNGV. The V end was cut by 4 bases, the J end by 7 bases, with 19 bases between. The CDR3 DNA is TGTGCCAGCAGCTCCTACCTCACAGGTTCGGGTGGCTACACCTTC. It yields the protein CASSSYLTGSGGYTF.

This clone was seen more than once but under ten times. Other DNA sequences in this specimen translate into the identical CDR3. The chain links TRBV7-9 to TRBJ2-7; 8 nucleotides match TRBD1. Germline V lookup: CDR1 SEHNR, CDR2 FQNEAQ (reference sequence). The length of the CDR3 is 15 residues. The J segment lost 0 bases and the V segment lost 5 bases, leaving 6 bases of the junction unmatched. The CDR3 sequence is CASSPRDRSSYEQYF. The CDR3 DNA reads as TGTGCCAGCAGCCCCAGGGACAGGAGCTCCTACGAGCAGTACTTC.

The V and J genes are TRBV6-5 and TRBJ2-7, with D possibly matching TRBD1 (6 bases). CDR1 and CDR2 (germline): MNHEY, SVGAGI. The CDR3 has 12 amino acids. V dropped 8 bases and J dropped 0 bases, with 8 bases sitting between them. The CDR3: CASGQSSYEQYF. The CDR3 region has the DNA TGTGCCAGCGGACAGAGCTCCTACGAGCAGTACTTC.

The chain's CDR3 is CASSLLRTGKNIQYF. The CDR3 DNA reads TGTGCCAGCAGCTTGTTGCGGACTGGTAAAAACATTCAGTACTTC. The chain combines TRBV11-2 with TRBJ2-4; D possibly corresponds to TRBD2 (5 bases). The CDR3 length is 15 residues. The ends were cut back, 3 bases at V and 4 bases at J, with 13 bases in the middle. Germline assignment: CDR1 SGHAT and CDR2 FQNNGV.

This chain links TRBV7-2 with TRBJ2-1; unclear D gene. Germline CDR1 and CDR2: SGHTA and FQGNSA. Trimming took 5 bases from V and 4 from J, leaving 6 bases between them. The CDR3 runs to 12 residues. The CDR3 bases are TGTGCCAGCAGCCCTAAGTACAATGAGCAGTTCTTC. This encodes CASSPKYNEQFF.